What follows describes a single T cell receptor beta chain. The target antigen is unknown. Sequencing used immunoSEQ multiplex PCR; TCRdb keeps in-frame clones, though not all of them. The table lists about 97,000 clones, roughly 89% of them singletons, with 6.5% to 8% in the top ten. The data stem from a study of T cell responses to AZD1222 COVID-19 vaccine. Whole-study results and caveats: Baseline serostatus was positive in only six AZD1222 recipients. Most donors were white British, females outnumbered males, and clonal diversity was possibly underestimated. Spike-specific TCR breadth and depth grew following two AZD1222 doses.

CDR1 and CDR2 from the germline V gene are MDHEN and SYDVKM. Trimming took off 7 bases at V and 7 bases at J, with 13 bases between the two ends. There are 13 residues in the CDR3. The gene calls are TRBV28 and TRBJ1-4; D is unresolved. The sequence was collected from an adult in good health. Specimen: peripheral blood, collected on day 0 of AZD1222 vaccination. CDR3 sequence (DNA): TGTGCCAGCACCGAGGGAAGTGTTGAAAAACTGTTTTTT. Its protein is CASTEGSVEKLFF.